This is a list of T cell receptor beta chains from one sample in a study of cytomegalovirus exposure and HLA in healthy donors. This table comes from immunoSEQ multiplex PCR, and its TCRdb copy is limited to in-frame clones, with some not included. The table shows 35,000 or so clones, with roughly 79% occurring only once. The material sequenced was PBMCs. The receptors derive from a woman in her 40s in good health and CMV-seronegative. CDR3s include the opening cysteine and the closing phenylalanine or tryptophan. D genes are given only for firm matches. Rows give clone size only sometimes, using once, few, many, or a class for an expanded clone.

clone_size | j_call | v_call | d_call | cdr3_aa | cdr3_nt
- | TRBJ1-6 | TRBV13 | TRBD1 | CASSRGQNNSPLHF | TGTGCCAGCAGCCGGGGACAGAATAATTCACCCCTCCACTTT
- | TRBJ1-1 | TRBV6-1 | - | CASVQWIQGRAFF | TGTGCCAGTGTTCAATGGATTCAAGGGAGAGCTTTCTTT
- | TRBJ1-1 | TRBV19 | - | CASTGWTEAFF | TGTGCCAGTACAGGGTGGACTGAAGCTTTCTTT
- | TRBJ2-3 | TRBV2 | - | CASSARTDTQYF | TGTGCCAGCAGCGCCCGGACAGATACGCAGTATTTT
- | TRBJ2-2 | TRBV7-8 | - | CASSLAGRLTGELFF | TGTGCCAGCAGCTTAGCCGGCAGACTCACCGGGGAGCTGTTTTTT
- | TRBJ2-6 | TRBV6-6 | - | CASSSAQGSGANVLTF | TGTGCCAGCAGTTCAGCCCAGGGGTCTGGGGCCAACGTCCTGACTTTC
- | TRBJ2-1 | TRBV11-3 | - | CASSLARGEQFF | TGTGCCAGCAGCTTAGCCAGGGGTGAGCAGTTCTTC
- | TRBJ2-5 | TRBV5-1 | - | CASSFSFSETQYF | TGCGCCAGCAGCTTTAGTTTTTCGGAGACCCAGTACTTC
few | TRBJ2-5 | TRBV13 | - | CASSLRQLLETQYF | TGTGCCAGCAGCCTACGACAGCTCCTAGAGACCCAGTACTTC
- | TRBJ1-6 | TRBV6-6 | TRBD1 | CASSPDRVLSPLHF | TGTGCCAGCAGCCCAGACAGGGTTTTGTCACCCCTCCACTTT
- | TRBJ2-5 | TRBV7-2 | - | CASSLAKVAGETQYF | TGTGCCAGCAGCTTAGCGAAGGTAGCAGGGGAGACCCAGTACTTC
- | TRBJ1-1 | TRBV6-1 | - | CASSEQGGGLNTEAFF | TGTGCCAGCAGTGAACAGGGAGGAGGTCTAAACACTGAAGCTTTCTTT
- | TRBJ2-6 | TRBV4-1 | - | CASSRGLYISGANVLTF | TGCGCCAGCAGCCGTGGACTCTATATCTCTGGGGCCAACGTCCTGACTTTC
once | TRBJ1-1 | TRBV25-1 | TRBD1 | CASSEQTGRMSTEAFF | TGTGCCAGCAGTGAACAGACAGGGAGGATGAGCACTGAAGCTTTCTTT
- | TRBJ2-1 | TRBV7-7 | TRBD2 | CASSQTSGGAGEQFF | TGTGCTAGCAGCCAAACTAGCGGGGGGGCCGGGGAGCAGTTCTTC
- | TRBJ1-1 | TRBV7-9 | - | CASSLPGMAAEAFF | TGTGCCAGCAGCTTACCGGGAATGGCCGCTGAAGCTTTCTTT
- | TRBJ1-1 | TRBV4-2 | - | CASSFQNTEAFF | TGTGCCAGCAGCTTTCAGAACACTGAAGCTTTCTTT
- | TRBJ2-7 | TRBV5-6 | TRBD1 | CASSISGTGVGEQYF | TGTGCCAGCAGCATCTCCGGGACAGGCGTTGGTGAGCAGTACTTC
- | TRBJ1-1 | TRBV5-5 | - | CASSLGIPGFKAEAFF | TGTGCCAGCAGCTTGGGTATTCCCGGGTTCAAAGCTGAAGCTTTCTTT
- | TRBJ1-1 | TRBV10-3 | - | CAISVGGAPRAEAFF | TGTGCCATCAGTGTTGGCGGAGCCCCCAGGGCTGAAGCTTTCTTT
- | TRBJ2-2 | TRBV5-1 | - | CASSLSGTGELFF | TGCGCCAGCAGCTTGAGCGGCACCGGGGAGCTGTTTTTT
- | TRBJ1-2 | TRBV5-1 | TRBD1 | CASSRDSPRYGYTF | TGCGCCAGCAGCCGGGACAGTCCCCGGTATGGCTACACCTTC
- | TRBJ1-5 | TRBV19 | - | CASSTRQSGNQPQHF | TGTGCCAGTAGCACCCGACAAAGTGGCAATCAGCCCCAGCATTTT
- | TRBJ2-1 | TRBV19 | - | CASSSRGYNEQFF | TGTGCCAGTAGTTCCCGGGGCTACAATGAGCAGTTCTTC
few | TRBJ2-2 | TRBV2 | TRBD1 | CASSPQGVVGTGELFF | TGTGCCAGCAGCCCTCAGGGGGTTGTGGGCACCGGGGAGCTGTTTTTT
- | TRBJ1-1 | TRBV29-1 | - | CSVEAGSGTEAFF | TGCAGCGTTGAGGCCGGGAGCGGGACTGAAGCTTTCTTT
- | TRBJ2-1 | TRBV7-8 | - | CASSTNTGPYNEQFF | TGTGCCAGCAGCACGAACACAGGGCCCTACAATGAGCAGTTCTTC
- | TRBJ1-5 | TRBV27 | - | CASRPVGGRQPQHF | TGTGCCAGCAGGCCCGTGGGAGGTCGTCAGCCCCAGCATTTT
- | TRBJ1-2 | TRBV6-6 | TRBD1 | CASSYQTGYGYTF | TGTGCCAGCAGTTACCAGACAGGGTATGGCTACACCTTC
- | TRBJ1-4 | TRBV19 | TRBD1 | CASSPPGQGNEKLFF | TGTGCCAGTAGTCCCCCGGGACAGGGAAATGAAAAACTGTTTTTT
once | TRBJ2-3 | TRBV18 | - | CASSPYRHRGTDTQYF | TGTGCCAGCTCACCTTACAGGCACCGGGGCACAGATACGCAGTATTTT
- | TRBJ1-2 | TRBV28 | TRBD1 | CASSYPGGGNYGYTF | TGTGCCAGCAGTTATCCAGGGGGAGGTAACTATGGCTACACCTTC
few | TRBJ2-7 | TRBV20-1 | - | CSIADTYEQYF | TGCAGCATCGCAGATACCTACGAGCAGTACTTC
- | TRBJ2-3 | TRBV5-6 | TRBD2 | CASSFGGVGGDTQYF | TGTGCCAGCAGCTTCGGGGGGGTCGGCGGGGATACGCAGTATTTT
- | TRBJ2-3 | TRBV4-2 | TRBD2 | CASSQDFTGGPGDTQYF | TGTGCCAGCAGCCAAGATTTTACGGGGGGGCCGGGAGATACGCAGTATTTT
- | TRBJ1-1 | TRBV5-5 | - | CASSLGGGANTEAFF | TGTGCCAGCAGCCTCGGTGGTGGGGCCAACACTGAAGCTTTCTTT
- | TRBJ2-1 | TRBV7-3 | TRBD2 | CASSKPGLADNEQFF | TGTGCCAGCAGCAAACCGGGACTAGCGGACAATGAGCAGTTCTTC
- | TRBJ1-2 | TRBV6-5 | TRBD1 | CASGQQGANYGYTF | TGTGCCAGCGGGCAGCAGGGGGCCAACTATGGCTACACCTTC